Listed below are T cell receptor beta chains from one sample, sequenced in a study of memory CD4+ T cells and cytomegalovirus serostatus. Sequenced by immunoSEQ multiplex PCR; TCRdb stores in-frame clones only, minus some. The data show tens of thousands of clones, 60% to 85% seen once. The source material was memory CD4+ T cells from blood. The source is an adult in good health and CMV-seropositive. Both conserved end residues are part of each CDR3. D genes are given only for firm matches. Size values are once, few and many counts, or a class for expanded clones, and some rows have none.

J gene,clone size,V gene,D gene,CDR3 protein,CDR3 DNA
TRBJ2-6,.,TRBV4-1,TRBD1,CASSQDGTGGASGANVLTF,TGCGCCAGCAGCCAAGATGGGACAGGGGGCGCTTCTGGGGCCAACGTCCTGACTTTC
TRBJ2-5,.,TRBV27,.,CASSLRASAYQETQYF,TGTGCCAGCAGTTTAAGGGCATCCGCGTACCAAGAGACCCAGTACTTC
TRBJ2-7,.,TRBV28,TRBD2,CASSLYRLAGHYEQYF,TGTGCCAGCAGTTTATACCGACTAGCGGGGCACTACGAGCAGTACTTC
TRBJ2-7,few,TRBV13,.,CASGKGLVQYF,TGTGCCTCCGGGAAGGGGCTCGTACAGTACTTC
TRBJ2-7,.,TRBV25-1,TRBD1,CASRQGAQNEQYF,TGTGCCAGCAGACAGGGGGCTCAGAACGAGCAGTACTTC
TRBJ2-3,.,TRBV7-9,TRBD2,CASSLGGRKTDTQYF,TGTGCCAGCAGCTTAGGCGGGAGGAAGACAGATACGCAGTATTTT
TRBJ1-4,.,TRBV28,.,CASSPARGGSQTVGEKLFF,TGTGCCAGCAGTCCCGCCCGTGGGGGGTCCCAAACAGTGGGTGAAAAACTGTTTTTT
TRBJ2-1,.,TRBV19,.,CASSLQRDYNEQFF,TGTGCCAGTAGCCTTCAAAGGGACTACAATGAGCAGTTCTTC
TRBJ1-2,.,TRBV19,TRBD1,CARTRRDRVNYGYTF,TGTGCCAGGACAAGGCGGGACAGGGTAAACTATGGCTACACCTTC
TRBJ1-1,.,TRBV6-5,TRBD1,CASSEQGPGNTEAFF,TGTGCCAGCAGCGAACAGGGGCCGGGGAACACTGAAGCTTTCTTT
TRBJ1-2,.,TRBV7-2,.,CASSLAPGNGGYTF,TGTGCCAGCAGCTTAGCGCCGGGGAATGGAGGCTACACCTTC
TRBJ2-3,.,TRBV2,TRBD2,CASRRERGSTDTQYF,TGTGCCAGCAGACGGGAGCGGGGGAGCACAGATACGCAGTATTTT
TRBJ1-1,few,TRBV6-6,.,CATQLRERGEAFF,TGTGCCACCCAGTTACGGGAACGGGGTGAAGCTTTCTTT
TRBJ2-3,once,TRBV11-2,.,CASSRARSQRTDTQYF,TGTGCCAGCAGCCGCGCAAGGTCCCAACGCACAGATACGCAGTATTTT
TRBJ2-3,.,TRBV9,.,CASSVLGGQGTQYF,TGTGCCAGCAGCGTACTGGGGGGACAAGGTACGCAGTATTTT
TRBJ2-5,.,TRBV2,TRBD1,CASSEDRGHETQYF,TGTGCCAGCAGTGAAGACAGGGGGCACGAGACCCAGTACTTC
TRBJ1-1,many,TRBV5-1,.,CASSLAPGNTEAFF,TGCGCCAGCAGCTTGGCCCCAGGGAACACTGAAGCTTTCTTT
TRBJ2-1,.,TRBV10-2,TRBD1,CASRDRVAALNEQFF,TGCGCCAGCAGGGACAGGGTGGCCGCTTTGAATGAGCAGTTCTTC
TRBJ2-7,.,TRBV5-6,.,CASSQFSYEQYF,TGTGCCAGCAGCCAGTTTTCCTACGAGCAGTACTTC
TRBJ2-1,few,TRBV10-3,.,CAIKRSGDNEQFF,TGTGCCATCAAAAGGTCGGGGGACAATGAGCAGTTCTTC
TRBJ2-2,.,TRBV2,.,CASSGVGRTGELFF,TGTGCCAGCAGTGGGGTAGGGCGGACCGGGGAGCTGTTTTTT
TRBJ2-4,.,TRBV2,.,CASRLVRAKNIQYF,TGTGCCAGCCGACTAGTTCGGGCCAAAAACATTCAGTACTTC
TRBJ1-3,.,TRBV28,.,CASSLRSYSGNTIYF,TGTGCCAGCAGTTTAAGAAGCTATAGTGGAAACACCATATATTTT
TRBJ1-1,many,TRBV6-6,.,CASINTGRNTEAFF,TGTGCCAGCATCAACACGGGCCGGAACACTGAAGCTTTCTTT
TRBJ1-5,.,TRBV10-2,.,CASSESGAGQPQHF,TGCGCCAGCAGTGAGTCAGGGGCTGGGCAGCCCCAGCATTTT
TRBJ2-3,.,TRBV5-4,TRBD2,CASSSGTSVDLDTQYF,TGTGCCAGCAGCTCCGGGACTAGCGTAGATTTAGATACGCAGTATTTT